This T cell receptor beta chain emerged from a study of cytomegalovirus exposure and HLA in healthy donors. The PCR contained 60 Vbeta and 13 Jbeta primers. Libraries were prepared by immunoSEQ multiplex PCR; TCRdb keeps only in-frame clonotypes and omits some of them. The sample lists roughly 130,000 clones; 75% to 90% were seen once. The TCR comes from a man aged 35 to 55 in good health and CMV-seronegative. The sequencing sample was made of PBMCs.

The CDR3 nucleotides are TGTGCCAGCAGCTGGCCCTCGGGTCCCCAAGAGACCCAGTACTTC. Residues: CASSWPSGPQETQYF. The rearrangement joins TRBV7-9 to TRBJ2-5; D is unclear. Germline V lookup: CDR1 SEHNR, CDR2 FQNEAQ (reference sequence). The V and J ends lost 4 bases and 1 base respectively, with 13 bases between them. The CDR3 has 15 amino acids.